This is a list of T cell receptor beta chains from one sample in a study of blood T cell repertoires in COVID-19. Sequencing used immunoSEQ multiplex PCR; TCRdb keeps in-frame clones, though not all of them. Among roughly 100,000 clones, 71% were seen once, and the ten largest hold 0.8% to 1%. The source material was peripheral blood. Receptor source: a human donor with acute or convalescent COVID-19. The donor label of this sample is uncertain. Each CDR3 is given with its conserved first and last residue. Each record gives: CDR3 protein, CDR3 DNA, CDR3 length, V gene, clone size, J gene, D gene. D genes are given only for firm matches. Only some rows state a clone size, as once, few, many or a class for expanded clones.

CAWRGHSGYGYTF,TGTGCCTGGAGGGGACACTCGGGCTATGGCTACACCTTC,13,TRBV30,NA,TRBJ1-2,NA
CASSQLQGTGGQETQYF,TGTGCCAGCAGCCAACTACAGGGTACAGGGGGACAAGAGACCCAGTACTTC,17,TRBV14,NA,TRBJ2-5,TRBD1
CASSGRGSSYNSPLHF,TGTGCCAGCAGTGGTAGGGGGAGCTCCTATAATTCACCCCTCCACTTT,16,TRBV2,NA,TRBJ1-6,NA
CAWSTRGAGQPQHF,TGTGCCTGGAGTACCAGGGGCGCCGGTCAGCCCCAGCATTTT,14,TRBV30,NA,TRBJ1-5,NA
CASSYLAGTYEQYF,TGTGCCAGCAGTTACTTAGCGGGGACCTACGAGCAGTACTTC,14,TRBV6-6,NA,TRBJ2-7,TRBD2
CASSLDLLAGSETQYF,TGTGCCAGCAGCTTAGATTTGCTAGCGGGGAGCGAGACCCAGTACTTC,16,TRBV11-2,NA,TRBJ2-5,TRBD2
CASSLGAASGGTGELFF,TGCGCCAGCAGCTTGGGTGCGGCTAGCGGGGGCACCGGGGAGCTGTTTTTT,17,TRBV5-1,NA,TRBJ2-2,TRBD2
CATSRYGLAGGLETQYF,TGTGCCACCAGCAGATACGGACTAGCGGGGGGTCTGGAGACCCAGTACTTC,17,TRBV15,once,TRBJ2-5,TRBD2
CASSLSRDRRNQPQHF,TGTGCCAGCAGCTTGTCCCGGGACAGACGCAATCAGCCCCAGCATTTT,16,TRBV5-6,few,TRBJ1-5,TRBD1
CASSPGLLAGEDTQYF,TGTGCCAGCAGCCCCGGACTACTAGCGGGGGAAGATACGCAGTATTTT,16,TRBV7-3,NA,TRBJ2-3,TRBD2
CASSRQGRYTQYF,TGTGCCAGCAGCCGACAAGGTCGCTATACGCAGTATTTT,13,TRBV5-5,many,TRBJ2-3,NA
CATSDGSYNEQFF,TGTGCCACCAGTGATGGCAGTTACAATGAGCAGTTCTTC,13,TRBV24-1,few,TRBJ2-1,NA
CASSVQGGNQPQHF,TGCGCCAGCAGCGTTCAGGGGGGCAATCAGCCCCAGCATTTT,14,TRBV10-2,NA,TRBJ1-5,TRBD1
CASSLIQGHSYEQYF,TGTGCCAGCAGCTTAATCCAGGGCCATTCCTACGAGCAGTACTTC,15,TRBV11-2,once,TRBJ2-7,NA